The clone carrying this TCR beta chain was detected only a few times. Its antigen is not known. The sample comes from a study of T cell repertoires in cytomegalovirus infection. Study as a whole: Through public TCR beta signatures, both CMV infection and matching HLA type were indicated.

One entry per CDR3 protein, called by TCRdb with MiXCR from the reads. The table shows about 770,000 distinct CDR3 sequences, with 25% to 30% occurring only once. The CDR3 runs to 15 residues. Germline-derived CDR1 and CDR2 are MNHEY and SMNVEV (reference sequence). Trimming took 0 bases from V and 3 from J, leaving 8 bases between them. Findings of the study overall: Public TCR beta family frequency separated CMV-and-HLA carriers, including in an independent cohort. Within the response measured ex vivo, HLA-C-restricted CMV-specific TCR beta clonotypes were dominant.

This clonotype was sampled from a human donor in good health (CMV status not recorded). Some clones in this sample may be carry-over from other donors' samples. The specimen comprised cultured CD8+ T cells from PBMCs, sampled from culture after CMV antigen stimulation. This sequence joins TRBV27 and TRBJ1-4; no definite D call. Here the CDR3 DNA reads TGTGCCAGCAGTTTATCACGATGGTCTAATGAAAAACTGTTTTTT. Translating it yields CASSLSRWSNEKLFF.